The 15 T cell receptor beta chains reported below all come from one sample, sequenced in a study of cytomegalovirus exposure and HLA in healthy donors. Clones were sequenced by immunoSEQ multiplex PCR, and TCRdb holds only the in-frame ones, with some missing. The table shows 150,000 to 200,000 clones, with roughly 77% occurring only once. What was sequenced was PBMCs. These receptors all stem from a woman younger than 45 in good health and CMV-seronegative.

This sequence joins TRBV7-8 and TRBJ1-5; D is possibly TRBD1 (5 bases). CDR1 is SGHVS, CDR2 FQNEAQ, per germline. The V end lost 5 bases, the J end lost 3 bases, and 11 bases lay between the germline ends. The CDR3 consists of 14 residues. CDR3 in DNA: TGTGCCAGCAGCGTGACAGTAAACAATCAGCCCCAGCATTTT. The encoded protein is CASSVTVNNQPQHF.

This clone was detected only a few times. CDR3 residues: CASYLRGQETQYF. The CDR3 nucleotides read TGTGCCAGCTACCTCCGGGGCCAAGAGACCCAGTACTTC. The chain employs TRBV5-4 and TRBJ2-5, with TRBD2 as a possible D gene (5 bases). The CDR3 sequence is 13 residues long. V was cut by 7 bases and J by 1 base, with 11 bases left in between. Germline V CDR1 and CDR2: SGHNT, YYREEE (reference sequence).

In its sample, this clone was seen once. V gene TRBV11-3 combines with J gene TRBJ2-1, with TRBD2 matching over 10 bases. There are 16 residues in the CDR3. Looked up from germline, CDR1 is SGHNT and CDR2 is YENEEA. J lost 4 bases, V lost 5 bases, and 8 bases had no gene match. The CDR3, as DNA: TGTGCCAGCAGCGCCTACGGGACTAGCGATTACAATGAGCAGTTCTTC. Its protein product is CASSAYGTSDYNEQFF.

This clone was seen a handful of times. The rearrangement links TRBV14 to TRBJ2-7, with D hard to call. V lost 0 bases to trimming and J lost 9 bases, with 12 bases between them. This CDR3 comprises 13 residues. CDR1 and CDR2 from the germline V gene are SGHDN and FVKESK. The CDR3 nucleotides read TGTGCCAGCAGCCAAGACCCCTCGGGTTGGCAGTACTTC. Its protein is CASSQDPSGWQYF.

The chain combines TRBV19 with TRBJ1-5, with 8 bases matching TRBD1. V dropped 9 bases and J dropped 0; count of bases not matched to a gene: 7. The CDR3 runs 15 residues. Per the germline V gene, CDR1 is LNHDA and CDR2 is SQIVND (reference sequence). CDR3 nucleotide sequence: TGTGCCAGCCGGGACAGGACTAATAGCAATCAGCCCCAGCATTTT. Encoded protein: CASRDRTNSNQPQHF.

This clone is medium-sized. The genes are TRBV2 and TRBJ1-3; D is unclear. The length of the CDR3 is 12 residues. The V end lost 11 bases, the J end lost 2 bases, and 10 bases lay between the germline ends. Germline lookup yields CDR1 SNHLY and CDR2 FYNNEI. CDR3 nucleotide sequence: TGTGCCCGGACCGGGGCTGGAAACACCATATATTTT. Translating gives CARTGAGNTIYF.

The V call is TRBV30, the J call TRBJ1-6; a possible D gene is TRBD1 (6 bases). Germline CDR1 reads GTSNPN; CDR2 reads SVGIG (reference sequence). CDR3 length: 15 amino acids. Trimming cost V 0 bases and J 3 bases, with 9 bases left between them. CDR3 bases: TGTGCCTGGAGTGTGGACAGATTCTATAATTCACCCCTCCACTTT. Translating gives CAWSVDRFYNSPLHF.

The chain couples TRBV30 to TRBJ1-6; no clear D gene. Germline loops: CDR1 GTSNPN, CDR2 SVGIG (reference sequence). Trimming shortened V by 0 bases and J by 10 bases, and 13 bases separated the two germline ends. The CDR3 extends over 14 amino acids. The CDR3 DNA is TGTGCCTGGAGTGTACGCGGGTTGGGATCACCCCTCCACTTT. Translating gives CAWSVRGLGSPLHF.

The chain employs TRBV28 and TRBJ2-7, with D possibly TRBD1 on 5 matching bases. The V end was cut by 3 bases, the J end by 5 bases, with 11 bases between. Germline loops: CDR1 MDHEN, CDR2 SYDVKM. The CDR3 sequence is 13 residues long. This CDR3 reads CASSFLRGNEQYF. In nucleotides, the CDR3 is TGTGCCAGCAGTTTCCTAAGGGGAAACGAGCAGTACTTC.

The chain carries TRBV15 and TRBJ2-7; maybe TRBD1 (6 bases). V dropped 5 bases and J dropped 3 bases, with 14 bases sitting between them. Looked up from germline, CDR1 is LNHNV and CDR2 is YYDKDF (reference sequence). The CDR3 loop spans 14 amino acids. The CDR3: CATSPRQDHYEQYF. CDR3 nucleotide sequence: TGTGCCACCAGCCCCCGACAGGACCACTACGAGCAGTACTTC.

The chain is built from TRBV27 and TRBJ2-3; D ambiguous. The CDR3 sequence is 13 residues long. The germline V gene encodes CDR1 MNHEY and CDR2 SMNVEV (reference sequence). The V gene lost 8 bases and the J gene lost 1 base, with 10 bases spanning the gap. This chain's CDR3 is CASSRARTDTQYF. As DNA, the CDR3 is TGTGCCAGCTCTCGAGCGCGCACAGATACGCAGTATTTT.

Here the CDR3 DNA reads TGTGCCAGCAGTGAGTTACACGAGTTAGAGGCGTACTTC. Translation: CASSELHELEAYF. The chain uses TRBV2 and TRBJ2-7; D remains ambiguous. V was pared by 3 bases and J by 12 bases, with 18 bases between. The CDR3 has 13 residues. Per the germline V gene, CDR1 is SNHLY and CDR2 is FYNNEI.

This clone has just a few counts. The chain is built from TRBV9 and TRBJ1-1; D gene ambiguous. In germline, CDR1 is SGDLS, CDR2 YYNGEE. This CDR3 is 13 amino acids long. V was clipped by 3 bases and J by 0 bases, with 6 bases between them. Here the CDR3 DNA reads TGTGCCAGCAGCGCTGACATGAACACTGAAGCTTTCTTT. Protein product: CASSADMNTEAFF.

The chain combines TRBV28 with TRBJ2-2; D perhaps matches TRBD1 (6 bases). CDR3 size: 14 residues. V was trimmed by 9 bases and J by 2 bases, leaving 13 bases between them. CDR1 and CDR2 (germline): MDHEN, SYDVKM. The CDR3 reads CASGTTGNTGELFF. For the CDR3, the DNA is TGTGCCAGTGGGACGACAGGAAACACCGGGGAGCTGTTTTTT.

This rearrangement joins TRBV27 to TRBJ2-1; D unresolved. The V end lost 1 base, the J end lost 0 bases, and 7 bases lay between the germline ends. The CDR3 is 15 amino acids. Germline V CDR1 and CDR2: MNHEY, SMNVEV (reference sequence). DNA for the CDR3: TGTGCCAGCAGTTTATGGCCCAGCTCCTACAATGAGCAGTTCTTC. This encodes CASSLWPSSYNEQFF.